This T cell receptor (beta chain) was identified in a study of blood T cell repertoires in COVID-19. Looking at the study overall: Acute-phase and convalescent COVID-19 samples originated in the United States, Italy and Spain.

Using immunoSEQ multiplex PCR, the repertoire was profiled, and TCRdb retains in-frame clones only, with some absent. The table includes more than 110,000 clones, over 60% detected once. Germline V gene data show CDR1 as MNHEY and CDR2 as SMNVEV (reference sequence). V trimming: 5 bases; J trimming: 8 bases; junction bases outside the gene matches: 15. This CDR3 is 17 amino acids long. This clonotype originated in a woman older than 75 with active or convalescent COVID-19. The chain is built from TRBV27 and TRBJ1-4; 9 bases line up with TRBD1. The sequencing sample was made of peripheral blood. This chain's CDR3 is CASSPRVPGQGGEKLFF. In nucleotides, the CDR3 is TGTGCCAGCAGTCCGAGGGTCCCGGGACAGGGTGGGGAAAAACTGTTTTTT. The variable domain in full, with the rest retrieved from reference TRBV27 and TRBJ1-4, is EAQVTQNPRYLITVTGKKLTVTCSQNMNHEYMSWYRQDPGLGLRQIYYSMNVEVTDKGDVPEGYKVSRKEKRNFPLILESPSPNQTSLYFCASSPRVPGQGGEKLFFGSGTQLSVL.